This TCR beta chain was captured in a study of response to subunit inactivated influenza vaccine. Study-level points and caveats: It was suggested by the authors that few new T cells are recruited by each seasonal influenza vaccination.

TCRdb processed the RT-PCR reads anew with MiXCR; each CDR3 protein has one entry. This sample carries 530,000 or so distinct CDR3 sequences, roughly 15% of them seen once, and the ten largest clones take approximately 10%. Germline CDR1 DFQATT, CDR2 SNEGSKA (reference sequence). V gave up 5 bases and J gave up 4 bases; unmatched junction bases: 6. The length of the CDR3 is 14 residues. A word on this clonotype: Its antigen is not identified.

This TCR was recovered from a man aged 50-60 years who received an inactivated influenza vaccine. The source was PBMCs from blood, collected 11 to 12 days after vaccination. The V gene is TRBV20-1, the J gene TRBJ2-3; 10 bases match TRBD2. The CDR3 DNA sequence: TGCAGTGCTCTCCCTAGCGGGAGAGCAGATACGCAGTATTTT. It translates to CSALPSGRADTQYF.